The source of this T cell receptor beta chain is a study of CD8 T cells in ankylosing spondylitis. Study observations and caveats: In ankylosing spondylitis blood, a motif of about 8 highly homologous TCR beta variants appeared characteristic. Prior literature has documented some motif variants in synovial fluid and blood from reactive arthritis.

Germline V CDR1 and CDR2: DFQATT, SNEGSKA (reference sequence). The V gene lost 0 bases and the J gene lost 6 bases, with 15 bases spanning the gap. This CDR3 is built from 15 residues. One entry per CDR3 protein, called by TCRdb with MiXCR from the 5' RACE reads. The sample includes hundreds of thousands of distinct CDR3 sequences, approximately 11% seen only once; the top ten take nearly 7%. Worth noting for this clonotype: Antigen specificity is unknown.

The TCR originated in a male donor with ankylosing spondylitis. The sample taken for sequencing was blood, either unsorted or a sorted T cell fraction (not recorded which). This chain joins TRBV20-1 and TRBJ1-5; the D gene is possibly TRBD1 (5 bases). The CDR3 loop is CSARDRKQGSQPQHF. CDR3 nucleotides: TGCAGTGCTAGAGATAGAAAGCAGGGAAGTCAGCCCCAGCATTTT.